These 27 T cell receptor beta chains share one sample of origin, sequenced in a study of cytomegalovirus exposure and HLA in healthy donors. 60 Vbeta and 13 Jbeta primers were used in PCR. Measured with immunoSEQ multiplex PCR; TCRdb has only the in-frame clones, and not every one. This table has tens of thousands of clones, about four fifths appearing once. Material for sequencing was PBMCs. These receptors all stem from a woman between 35 and 50 years old in good health and CMV-seropositive.

Comment on this clone: A junction boundary mismatches the germline segment, possibly from a read error. The J gene is TRBJ1-6, the V gene TRBV15; TRBD1 aligns across 9 bases. CDR1 is LNHNV, CDR2 YYDKDF, per germline (reference sequence). The CDR3 contains 16 residues. The CDR3 here is CATSGDRGALGSPLHF. CDR3 nucleotides: TGTGCCACCAGCGGAGACAGGGGGGCGCTGGGCTCACCCCTCCACTTT.

V and J are TRBV4-2 and TRBJ1-1, with D perhaps matching TRBD1 (5 bases). This CDR3 spans 15 amino acids. Germline CDR1 and CDR2: LGHNA and YNFKEQ. V lost 0 bases and J 2 bases, leaving 10 bases between the germline ends. The DNA of the CDR3 is TGTGCCAGCAGCCAAGAAGCAGGGCGAAACACTGAAGCTTTCTTT. This encodes CASSQEAGRNTEAFF.

This clone was found a few times. The chain links TRBV5-1 to TRBJ2-5; 7 bases fit TRBD1. The V gene's germline CDR1 is SGHRS and CDR2 YFSETQ. This CDR3 contains 14 residues. Trimming cost V 3 bases and J 4 bases; bases outside gene matches: 6. The DNA for the CDR3 is TGCGCCAGCAGCTCCCTGCACAGGGGAGAGACCCAGTACTTC. Amino acid sequence: CASSSLHRGETQYF.

The chain recombines TRBV28 with TRBJ2-3; 7 nucleotides align to TRBD1. This CDR3 has 16 residues. Per the germline V gene, CDR1 is MDHEN and CDR2 is SYDVKM. The V and J ends lost 9 bases and 1 base, in that order; junction bases with no gene match: 13. CDR3 nucleotide sequence: TGTGCCAGTAAAATGCACAGGGGACGGGGCACAGATACGCAGTATTTT. Its protein product is CASKMHRGRGTDTQYF.

The rearrangement uses TRBV11-2 and TRBJ2-1, with D maybe TRBD2 (6 bases). Germline V gene sequence: CDR1 SGHAT, CDR2 FQNNGV. This CDR3 comprises 16 residues. V was clipped by 4 bases and J by 3 bases, with 16 bases between them. CDR3: CASSSPTGGYYNEQFF. The CDR3 coding sequence is TGTGCCAGCAGCTCTCCCACCGGGGGTTACTACAATGAGCAGTTCTTC. Supplemented by reference TRBV11-2 and TRBJ2-1, the full variable domain reads EAGVAQSPRYKIIEKRQSVAFWCNPISGHATLYWYQQILGQGPKLLIQFQNNGVVDDSQLPKDRFSAERLKGVDSTLKIQPAKLEDSAVYLCASSSPTGGYYNEQFFGPGTRLTVL.

The V call is TRBV28, the J call TRBJ2-7; D might be TRBD1 (5 bases). Deletions cut 0 bases from V and 3 bases from J, with 15 bases between. This CDR3 comprises 16 residues. The germline gives CDR1 MDHEN, CDR2 SYDVKM. The CDR3 DNA follows: TGTGCCAGCAGTTTATGGGGGCAGGGCGCCAGCTACGAGCAGTACTTC. Protein sequence: CASSLWGQGASYEQYF.

This clone was seen more than once but under ten times. V and J are TRBV28 and TRBJ1-5; D perhaps matches TRBD1 (6 bases). Germline V gene lookup returns CDR1 MDHEN and CDR2 SYDVKM. Trimming removed 5 bases from V and 5 bases from J, with 16 bases in between. CDR3 size: 15 residues. CDR3 loop: CASSDAGVSHQPQHF. The CDR3 DNA reads as TGTGCCAGCAGTGATGCAGGGGTTTCGCATCAGCCCCAGCATTTT.

The rearrangement uses TRBV6-1 and TRBJ1-5, with 9 bases aligning to TRBD1. Germline V CDR1 and CDR2: MNHNS, SASEGT. V lost 6 bases, J lost 5 bases, and 2 bases stayed unmatched. The CDR3 covers 13 residues. CDR3 in amino acids: CASRRTGDQPQHF. CDR3 sequence (DNA): TGTGCCAGCAGGCGGACAGGGGATCAGCCCCAGCATTTT.

V usage is TRBV2 and J usage is TRBJ1-4, with D uncertain. The CDR3 consists of 14 residues. The V gene's germline CDR1 is SNHLY and CDR2 FYNNEI. V was trimmed by 6 bases and J by 0 bases, leaving 8 bases between them. CDR3 nucleotides: TGTGCCAGCAGGGAACGTCCAACTAATGAAAAACTGTTTTTT. Translated: CASRERPTNEKLFF.

The J gene is TRBJ1-6, the V gene TRBV5-1, with 7 bases aligning to TRBD1. V lost 6 bases to trimming and J lost 6 bases; unmatched junction nucleotides: 9. The CDR3 runs 15 residues. Germline CDR1 and CDR2: SGHRS and YFSETQ. The CDR3 loop reads CASTALGQANSPLHF. CDR3 bases: TGCGCCAGCACCGCTTTAGGACAGGCTAATTCACCCCTCCACTTT. Complete variable domain (other parts from reference TRBV5-1 and TRBJ1-6): KAGVTQTPRYLIKTRGQQVTLSCSPISGHRSVSWYQQTPGQGLQFLFEYFSETQRNKGNFPGRFSGRQFSNSRSEMNVSTLELGDSALYLCASTALGQANSPLHFGNGTRLTVT.

Here the CDR3 DNA reads TGCGCCAGCAGCCAAGATCGGGAGACCCAGTACTTC. Translation: CASSQDRETQYF. V and J are TRBV4-1 and TRBJ2-5; no clear D gene. Trimming cost V 0 bases and J 5 bases, with 4 bases left between them. The CDR3 runs to 12 residues. Germline V gives CDR1 MGHRA, CDR2 YSYEKL.

The chain joins TRBV6-6 to TRBJ1-4; D is uncertain. In germline, CDR1 is MNHNY, CDR2 SVGAGI (reference sequence). The V and J ends lost 0 bases and 8 bases respectively, with 13 bases between them. The CDR3 spans 15 residues. DNA for the CDR3: TGTGCCAGCAGTTACTCGAACACAGCCCACGAAAAACTGTTTTTT. This gives the protein CASSYSNTAHEKLFF.

The genes are TRBV5-1 and TRBJ2-5; D perhaps matches TRBD2 (5 bases). The CDR3 length is 14 residues. The germline V gene has CDR1 SGHRS and CDR2 YFSETQ. V was clipped by 4 bases and J by 1 base, with 11 bases between them. CDR3 in amino acids: CASSPPGIQETQYF. The CDR3 DNA sequence: TGCGCCAGCAGCCCTCCGGGGATCCAAGAGACCCAGTACTTC.

A remark on this clone: The junction differs from germline at one of its ends, possibly a read error. The chain is built from TRBV7-9 and TRBJ2-5; no clear D gene. CDR3 length: 12 amino acids. Germline CDR1 reads SEHNR; CDR2 reads FQNEAQ (reference sequence). CDR3 sequence (DNA): TGTTCCAGCAGCTTATCGAGAGAGACCCAGTACTTC. It encodes CSSSLSRETQYF.

The chain has TRBV7-9 and TRBJ2-7; TRBD1 agrees at 8 bases. The CDR3 length is 13 residues. The J segment lost 7 bases and the V segment lost 5 bases, leaving 7 bases of the junction unmatched. CDR1 and CDR2 from the germline V gene are SEHNR and FQNEAQ (reference sequence). CDR3 residues: CASSPPTGEEQYF. The CDR3 coding sequence is TGTGCCAGCAGCCCCCCGACAGGGGAGGAGCAGTACTTC.

V gene TRBV30 combines with J gene TRBJ1-6; D gene uncertain. Germline assignment: CDR1 GTSNPN and CDR2 SVGIG (reference sequence). The length of the CDR3 is 14 residues. Between the trimmed V and J ends, which lost 4 bases and 0 bases, there was a span of 7 bases. CDR3 nucleotides: TGTGCCTGGACCCTCAGCTCCTATAATTCACCCCTCCACTTT. It is translated as CAWTLSSYNSPLHF.

The chain carries TRBV7-2 and TRBJ1-4; D gene unclear. Per germline, CDR1 SGHTA and CDR2 FQGNSA. With 5 bases removed from V and 4 bases from J, the gap between germline ends came to 14 bases. The CDR3 length is 15 residues. The CDR3 sequence: CASSPQPGGNEKLFF. In DNA, the CDR3 is TGTGCCAGCAGCCCACAACCGGGAGGTAATGAAAAACTGTTTTTT. Combining the CDR3 with reference TRBV7-2 and TRBJ1-4 gives the whole variable domain GAGVSQSPSNKVTEKGKDVELRCDPISGHTALYWYRQSLGQGLEFLIYFQGNSAPDKSGLPSDRFSAERTGGSVSTLTIQRTQQEDSAVYLCASSPQPGGNEKLFFGSGTQLSVL.

This chain links TRBV29-1 with TRBJ1-1; 8 nucleotides agree with TRBD1. CDR3 length: 13 residues. Germline values: CDR1 SQVTM, CDR2 ANQGSEA. Unmatched junction bases numbered 8, after V lost 5 bases and J lost 6 bases. The CDR3 region is CSVSGTGQSEAFF. The CDR3 bases are TGCAGCGTTTCCGGGACAGGACAATCTGAAGCTTTCTTT.

This chain uses TRBV7-9 with TRBJ1-1, with TRBD1 as a possible D gene (6 bases). Germline V gene sequence: CDR1 SEHNR, CDR2 FQNEAQ (reference sequence). V gave up 5 bases and J gave up 5 bases, with 15 bases separating them. The CDR3 length is 14 residues. CDR3 nucleotide sequence: TGTGCCAGCAGCCCTCAGTTAGGGGGAACTGAAGCTTTCTTT. The encoded protein is CASSPQLGGTEAFF.

The J gene is TRBJ1-2, the V gene TRBV5-4, with D possibly TRBD1 on 6 matching bases. Per germline, CDR1 SGHNT and CDR2 YYREEE (reference sequence). Trimming removed 4 bases at V and 4 bases at J, with 14 bases between. The CDR3 has 14 amino acids. The CDR3 DNA is TGTGCCAGCAGCCCGACAGGAGATTTCTATGGCTACACCTTC. This encodes CASSPTGDFYGYTF.

V gene TRBV21-1 combines with J gene TRBJ1-1; the DNA was not used to check the table's D call, TRBD1. TRBV21-1 is given as a pseudogene. This CDR3 is 18 amino acids long. CDR3 loop: CASSEDRGQKAVNTEAFF. CDR3 DNA: TGTGCCAGCAGCGAAGACAGGGGGCAAAAGGCTGTGAACACTGAAGCTTTCTTT.

The CDR3 coding sequence is TGTGCCAGCAGCCTCGTTCACCAAGAGACCCAGTACTTC. As protein: CASSLVHQETQYF. This chain uses TRBV6-5 with TRBJ2-5; D unclear. From germline, CDR1 is MNHEY and CDR2 SVGAGI. V lost 6 bases and J lost 0, with 8 bases in between. The CDR3 length is 13 residues.

The chain joins TRBV28 to TRBJ2-3; 9 bases are shared with TRBD1. The CDR3 sequence is 15 residues long. Per the germline V gene, CDR1 is MDHEN and CDR2 is SYDVKM. J lost 8 bases, V lost 5 bases, and 11 bases had no gene match. CDR3 nucleotide sequence: TGTGCCAGCAGTCTCCCGGGACAGGGTTCAGGTACGCAGTATTTT. Translating gives CASSLPGQGSGTQYF.

This chain uses TRBV9 with TRBJ2-3; TRBD2 matches 7 bases. V shed 2 bases and J 2 bases; nucleotides not matched to a gene: 11. The CDR3 runs 17 residues. CDR1 SGDLS and CDR2 YYNGEE come from the germline V gene. The CDR3, as DNA: TGTGCCAGCAGCGTCAGACTAGCACCCCGACACACAGATACGCAGTATTTT. It specifies CASSVRLAPRHTDTQYF.

The V gene is TRBV27, the J gene TRBJ2-5; 9 bases line up with TRBD1. The CDR3 is made up of 12 amino acids. Unmatched junction bases numbered 2, after V lost 5 bases and J lost 7 bases. The germline V gene has CDR1 MNHEY and CDR2 SMNVEV (reference sequence). The CDR3 nucleotides are TGTGCCAGCAGTAGACAGGGGGGGACCCAGTACTTC. Protein: CASSRQGGTQYF.

V and J are TRBV18 and TRBJ2-1, with D possibly matching TRBD1 (5 bases). CDR1 and CDR2 from the germline V gene are KGHSH and LQKENI. Trimming pared 0 bases from V and 8 bases from J, leaving 5 bases between. The CDR3 is 12 amino acids. CDR3 region: CASSPPGDEQFF. DNA for the CDR3: TGTGCCAGCTCACCACCAGGGGATGAGCAGTTCTTC.

This clone has a handful of counts. The chain uses TRBV7-3 and TRBJ1-1, with D perhaps matching TRBD1 (6 bases). V was cut by 1 base and J by 3 bases, with 12 bases left in between. In germline, CDR1 is SGHTA, CDR2 FQGTGA. The CDR3 is 15 amino acids. The CDR3 sequence is CASSLRARGDTEAFF. Here the CDR3 DNA reads TGTGCCAGCAGCTTAAGAGCCAGGGGTGACACTGAAGCTTTCTTT.